A selection of T cell receptor beta chains follows, all from one sample in a study of blood T cells in healthy people across ages. MiXCR was run by TCRdb on the 5' RACE reads, yielding one entry per CDR3 protein. Among about 1.1 million distinct CDR3 sequences listed, 35% to 45% were seen once. Sequencing was performed on blood. The source is a man between 18 and 35 years old in good health. CDR3s include the opening cysteine and the closing phenylalanine or tryptophan.

>TRBV5-1
CASSPQDRPGYGYTF
>TRBV11-3
CASSRDYPNEQFF
>TRBV18
CASSPFDSALGYGYTF
>TRBV4-2
CASSQPTSGEQYF
>TRBV3-1
CASSQSLYEQYF
>TRBV25-1
CASSGLPGHPNTEAFF
>TRBV4-3
CASSQDGFSNQPQRF
>TRBV29-1
CSAPDSPPYNEQYF
>TRBV30
CAWSRRPEAFF
>TRBV30
CAWSERNNEQFF
>TRBV20-1
CSASAGDLYGYTF
>TRBV7-2
CASSLTGDRGRDEQYF
>TRBV20-1
CSAKAGGLSYEQYF
>TRBV6-5
CASSSGRPNYGYTF
>TRBV7-8
CASSTRTGAGYTF
>TRBV24-1
CATSGPRTGGTDTQYF
>TRBV7-2
CASSLGGSGYTDTQYF
>TRBV4-3
CASSQVGPLSDSPLHF
>TRBV27
CASSVTGVSQETQYF
>TRBV6-5
CASSYPGQGKGEAFF
>TRBV4-3
CASSQETRSGYGYTF
>TRBV20-1
CSAGSPAASYEQYF
>TRBV29-1
CSVDRGRSYNEQFF
>TRBV2
CATNQLAGPYNEQFF
>TRBV4-1
CASSQSGMNTEAFF
>TRBV29-1
CSVEPGQGAGNEQFF
>TRBV20-1
CSGCDFVNYGYTF
>TRBV20-1
CSARAGARPQHF
>TRBV7-2
CASSSTVKGLNGYTF
>TRBV7-9
CASSRGFQETQYF
>TRBV20-1
CSASRRGLQETQYF
>TRBV6-1
CASPGRAEANYGYIF
>TRBV5-1
CASSWGQGFTEAFF